This T cell receptor (beta chain) is from a study of CD8+CD57+ T cells in acquired aplastic anemia. Across the whole study: Each DNA sample taken from sorted CD4+ and CD8+ cells came to about 3.2 ug on average. General study points: Shared by patients and controls, twenty-nine CD8+ CDR3s were abundant in patients. A significant difference in CD8+ Simpson's diversity between patients and controls was not found.

Genomic DNA provided the template from which TCR beta VDJ and CDR3 profiles were obtained. TCRdb recomputed calls from the reads with MiXCR, one row per CDR3 protein. The sample records some 280,000 distinct CDR3 sequences, approximately 56% being singletons. At least ten counts were recorded for this clonotype. Its antigen is unidentified. One junction end does not reproduce the germline sequence, and a read error may be involved. The CDR3 is made up of 12 amino acids. Germline V CDR1 and CDR2: SGHVS, FNYEAQ. The source of this sequence is a human donor with severe aplastic anemia or a healthy control (not recorded which). The rearrangement uses TRBV7-6 and TRBJ2-3; tentatively, D is TRBD2 (5 bases). The end of the DNA is better explained by TRBJ2-5, so the J call may be wrong. Specimen: sorted CD4+, CD8+, or CD8+CD57+ T cells (not recorded which) from PBMCs. CDR3 protein: CASSLVGDTQYF. The CDR3 bases are TGTGCTAGCAGCTTAGTCGGGGATACCCAGTACTTC.